This T cell receptor beta chain was found in a study of control samples from healthy donors and cancer patients. Clones were read by immunoSEQ multiplex PCR, and TCRdb kept only the in-frame ones, dropping some. The table has roughly 100,000 clones, about 91% seen once. CDR1 and CDR2 from the germline V gene are SGHNT and YENEEA. Unmatched junction bases numbered 10, after V lost 5 bases and J lost 5 bases. The CDR3 is 16 amino acids. Sequencing was done on a sample of blood. The chain employs TRBV11-3 and TRBJ2-2; TRBD1 matches 8 bases. The TCR sequence derives from a man aged 30-40 years in good health. DNA of the CDR3: TGTGCCAGCAGCCCCAAGGGACAGGAGAGAACCGGGGAGCTGTTTTTT. Translated, it gives CASSPKGQERTGELFF.